The clone carrying this T cell receptor (beta chain) was recorded at least ten times. Diagnosis rested on symptoms, serum thyroxine and TRAb, thyroid ultrasound, and orbital computed tomography. PBMCs were obtained from about 10 ml fresh peripheral blood. The data are from a study of T cells in Graves' hyperthyroidism and ophthalmopathy. RNA transcripts were the template for amplifying TCR beta CDR3 regions. In the first-round RT-PCR of the TCR CDR3, the HTBI primer set was used. TCRdb used MiXCR to reprocess the multiplex PCR reads, holding one entry per CDR3 protein. The table lists about 300,000 distinct CDR3 sequences, less than 30% of them singletons, with around 30% in the top ten. V shed 6 bases and J shed 8 bases, with 22 bases lying between them. The CDR3 spans 15 residues.

The TCR was taken from a man between 40 and 49 years old with Graves' hyperthyroidism that later progressed to Graves' ophthalmopathy. Input material: blood. This chain links TRBV12-3 or TRBV12-4 with TRBJ1-1; perhaps TRBD1 as D (6 bases). Written as DNA, the CDR3 is TGTGCCAGCAGAATAAGGACCGGGGGGGCCATGGAAGCTTTCTTT. Its protein product is CASRIRTGGAMEAFF.